A selection of T cell receptor beta chains follows, all from one sample in a study of naive and memory T cell subsets. TCRdb reanalysed the UMI-ligation and nested PCR reads using MiXCR and keeps one entry per CDR3 protein. The sample shows about 85,000 distinct CDR3 sequences, about an eighth of them seen only once. Sequencing input: central memory CD4+ T cells from blood. The receptors originated from a human donor in good health. Each CDR3 is given with its conserved first and last residue. Fields, in order: J gene, V gene, clone size, D gene, CDR3 protein, CDR3 DNA. A D gene is named only where the DNA matches it firmly. Not every row has a clone size; where given, it reads once, few, many or a size class.

TRBJ2-2 TRBV5-6 . . CASSFPLLRAGELFF TGTGCCAGCAGCTTCCCTCTCCTAAGGGCCGGGGAGCTGTTTTTT
TRBJ1-1 TRBV29-1 . . CSVERMDQAFF TGCAGCGTTGAACGGATGGATCAAGCTTTCTTT
TRBJ1-1 TRBV21-1 . . CASSKKKPGQGATVQNTEAFF TGTGCCAGCAGCAAAAAGAAACCGGGACAGGGGGCGACCGTCCAGAACACTGAAGCTTTCTTT
TRBJ2-3 TRBV10-3 many . CAISVGLRADTQYF TGTGCCATCAGTGTCGGTCTGCGGGCAGATACGCAGTATTTT
TRBJ1-5 TRBV28 few TRBD1 CASSSATGGNQPQHF TGTGCCAGCAGTTCAGCGACAGGGGGCAACCAGCCCCAGCATTTT
TRBJ1-5 TRBV6-2/TRBV6-3 . . CASDRNGGNQPQHF TGTGCCAGCGACAGAAATGGGGGCAATCAGCCCCAGCATTTT
TRBJ2-7 TRBV20-1 . . CSDIRSGQSYEQYF TGCAGTGATATTAGGTCAGGACAAAGCTACGAGCAGTACTTC
TRBJ2-6 TRBV19 . . CASSISSAPSGANVLTF TGTGCCAGTAGTATATCCAGCGCGCCCTCTGGGGCCAACGTCCTGACTTTC
TRBJ2-4 TRBV14 . . CASSQLATPIQYF TGTGCCAGCAGCCAATTGGCAACTCCCATTCAGTACTTC
TRBJ2-1 TRBV4-2 . . CASSQGRWGAGGTDEQFF TGTGCCAGCAGCCAAGGTCGTTGGGGAGCCGGCGGGACAGATGAGCAGTTCTTC
TRBJ2-7 TRBV12-3/TRBV12-4 . . CASSLVASSSYEQYF TGTGCCAGCAGTTTAGTAGCGTCGAGCTCCTACGAGCAGTACTTC
TRBJ2-7 TRBV28 many . CASSAVTYEQYF TGTGCCAGCAGCGCGGTAACCTACGAGCAGTACTTC
TRBJ2-7 TRBV3-1 many TRBD2 CASSQTGGPYEQYF TGTGCCAGCAGCCAAACGGGAGGTCCCTACGAGCAGTACTTC
TRBJ2-7 TRBV20-1 . TRBD2 CSAAVTSGRSYEQYF TGCAGTGCTGCTGTGACTAGCGGGAGGTCCTACGAGCAGTACTTC